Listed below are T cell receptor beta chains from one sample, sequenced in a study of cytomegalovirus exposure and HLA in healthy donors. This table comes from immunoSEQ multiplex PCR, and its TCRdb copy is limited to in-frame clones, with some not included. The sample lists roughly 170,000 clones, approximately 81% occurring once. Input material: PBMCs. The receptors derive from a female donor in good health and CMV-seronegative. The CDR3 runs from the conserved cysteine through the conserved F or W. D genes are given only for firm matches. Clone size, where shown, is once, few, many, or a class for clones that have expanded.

CASSTRTGGESPLHF	TGTGCCAGCTCGACGCGAACAGGGGGCGAGTCACCCCTCCACTTT	TRBJ1-6	TRBD1	.	TRBV18
CASSYVGGLGNTIYF	TGTGCCAGCAGTTACGTAGGCGGCCTTGGAAACACCATATATTTT	TRBJ1-3	.	.	TRBV6-5
CASSPTGSHDNSPLHF	TGTGCCAGCAGCCCCACAGGGTCGCACGATAATTCACCCCTCCACTTT	TRBJ1-6	.	few	TRBV7-2
CASSLAVDRGHIHSYGYTF	TGCGCCAGCAGCTTGGCCGTCGACAGGGGGCACATCCACTCCTATGGCTACACCTTC	TRBJ1-2	TRBD1	.	TRBV5-1
CASSRVGMNTEAFF	TGTGCCAGCTCACGGGTGGGCATGAACACTGAAGCTTTCTTT	TRBJ1-1	.	.	TRBV18
CASSTGSSGSLTQYF	TGTGCCAGCAGTACGGGGTCTAGCGGCTCTCTTACGCAGTATTTT	TRBJ2-3	TRBD2	.	TRBV6-5
CASTRDRSYNEQFF	TGTGCCAGCACCCGGGATCGCTCCTACAATGAGCAGTTCTTC	TRBJ2-1	.	once	TRBV6-1
CASSHLRQGFPEAFF	TGCGCCAGCAGCCACCTTCGACAGGGCTTCCCTGAAGCTTTCTTT	TRBJ1-1	TRBD1	.	TRBV4-1
CASSSSDRGEQYF	TGTGCCAGCAGCTCGTCAGACAGGGGCGAGCAGTACTTC	TRBJ2-7	TRBD1	.	TRBV7-2
CASTRTGAYGYTF	TGTGCCAGCACCCGGACAGGGGCCTATGGCTACACCTTC	TRBJ1-2	TRBD1	.	TRBV27
CAWSVQPGDGYTF	TGTGCCTGGAGTGTACAGCCAGGGGATGGCTACACCTTC	TRBJ1-2	.	once	TRBV30
CASSQLGGASSYNEQFF	TGTGCCAGCAGTCAATTGGGGGGGGCGAGCTCCTACAATGAGCAGTTCTTC	TRBJ2-1	.	.	TRBV7-9
CASSYSGSSGQPQHF	TGTGCCAGCAGTTACTCGGGCAGTTCAGGTCAGCCCCAGCATTTT	TRBJ1-5	.	.	TRBV6-6
CASSFGTSYEQYF	TGTGCCAGTAGTTTCGGGACTAGCTACGAGCAGTACTTC	TRBJ2-7	TRBD2	.	TRBV19
CASSRRAQARGNTIYF	TGTGCCAGCAGCAGAAGGGCACAGGCGCGAGGAAACACCATATATTTT	TRBJ1-3	.	few	TRBV21-1
CASTRRAGVEETQYF	TGCGCCAGCACCCGTCGGGCGGGAGTGGAGGAGACCCAGTACTTC	TRBJ2-5	TRBD2	.	TRBV5-1
CASSQNTEAFF	TGCGCCAGCAGCCAAAACACTGAAGCTTTCTTT	TRBJ1-1	.	.	TRBV5-1
CASSRVSDTGELFF	TGCGCCAGCAGCCGCGTGTCCGACACCGGGGAGCTGTTTTTT	TRBJ2-2	.	.	TRBV4-1
CASSLAGAEYEQYF	TGTGCCAGCAGCTTAGCAGGGGCTGAGTACGAGCAGTACTTC	TRBJ2-7	.	few	TRBV7-2
CASSQSRSYEQYF	TGTGCCAGCAGCCAATCGCGGAGTTACGAGCAGTACTTC	TRBJ2-7	.	.	TRBV16
CASSYRGEQYF	TGCGCCAGCAGCTACAGGGGCGAGCAGTACTTC	TRBJ2-7	TRBD1	.	TRBV4-1
CASSWQERGTEAFF	TGTGCCAGCAGCTGGCAAGAAAGAGGGACTGAAGCTTTCTTT	TRBJ1-1	.	.	TRBV7-9
CASSWQGLNTGELFF	TGTGCCAGCAGTTGGCAGGGGCTGAACACCGGGGAGCTGTTTTTT	TRBJ2-2	.	.	TRBV27
CASSSQTGFNTEAFF	TGTGCCAGCAGCTCCCAGACAGGGTTCAACACTGAAGCTTTCTTT	TRBJ1-1	TRBD1	.	TRBV7-2